This T cell receptor beta chain was captured by sequencing in a study of T cells in Graves' hyperthyroidism and ophthalmopathy. Overall study findings and caveats: Clonotypes that were expanded in thyroid above 0.001 mostly appeared in blood too.

CDR3 length: 18 residues. Trimming cost V 6 bases and J 0 bases; bases outside gene matches: 16. Per germline, CDR1 KGHSH and CDR2 LQKENI. Clinical Activity Scores of at least 3, NOSPECS grades of at least 4 and durations under 3 months characterized ophthalmopathy patients. Diagnosis relied on clinical symptoms, serum thyroxine and TRAb, thyroid ultrasound and orbital computed tomography. This clonotype showed up just a few times. As yet, its antigen is unknown. What was amplified from RNA transcripts were TCR beta CDR3 regions. The HTBI set primed first-round TCR CDR3 RT-PCR. TCRdb passed the multiplex PCR reads through MiXCR, listing each CDR3 protein once. Among hundreds of thousands of distinct CDR3 sequences, around a quarter were seen once, and the ten largest hold about 10%.

Sequenced input: blood. The chain combines TRBV18 with TRBJ1-1; TRBD1 agrees at 7 bases. The receptor's source is a woman in her thirties with Graves' ophthalmopathy. The CDR3 region is CASSPLSGGQAMNTEAFF. The CDR3 DNA is TGTGCCAGCTCCCCCCTTTCAGGGGGTCAAGCGATGAACACTGAAGCTTTCTTT. Full variable domain (rest looked up from reference TRBV18 and TRBJ1-1): NAGVMQNPRHLVRRRGQEARLRCSPMKGHSHVYWYRQLPEEGLKFMVYLQKENIIDESGMPKERFSAEFPKEGPSILRIQQVVRGDSAAYFCASSPLSGGQAMNTEAFFGQGTRLTVV.